This TCR beta chain was sequenced for a study of regulatory T cells in long-lasting Graves disease. CDR3 size: 11 residues. Germline V gene sequence: CDR1 GTSNPN, CDR2 SVGIG (reference sequence). V was cut by 6 bases and J by 5 bases, with 10 bases left in between. Time point given: newly diagnosed GD, antithyroid drugs for less than 3 months. After RNA was extracted from PBMCs, the TCR library was made from it. Construction of TCR beta libraries relied on iRepertoire HTBI primers and on Arm-PCR targeting CDR3 regions. TCRdb passed the multiplex PCR reads through MiXCR, listing each CDR3 protein once. This sample has roughly 510,000 distinct CDR3 sequences, with around 16% found just once. These data also featured in a second study, about T cells in Graves' hyperthyroidism and ophthalmopathy. In that study: When the TCR CDR3 underwent first-round RT-PCR, the HTBI primer set was used.

The clonotype comes from a man aged 18 to 30 with Graves disease. This specimen consisted of peripheral blood mononuclear cells (PBMCs), obtained at new diagnosis, from a patient treated with antithyroid drugs. The chain joins TRBV30 to TRBJ1-2, with D unclear. The CDR3 DNA reads as TGTGCCTGCCTGGACTTTTATGGCTACACCTTC. Translated, it gives CACLDFYGYTF.